The 6 T cell receptor beta chains listed next were all sequenced from one sample in a study of T cell repertoires in cytomegalovirus infection. TCRdb ran MiXCR on the reads and lists one entry per CDR3 protein. Here the sample spans roughly 230,000 distinct CDR3 sequences, about 20% being singletons. Sequences were obtained from CD8+ T cells from PBMCs. Receptor source: a human donor in good health (CMV status not recorded). Some clones in this sample may be carry-over from other donors' samples.

As DNA, the CDR3 is TGTGCCAGCAGCTATACCAACGAGGGACGTATGCAAGAGACCCAGTACTTC. Amino acids: CASSYTNEGRMQETQYF. This chain links TRBV7-3 with TRBJ2-5; D may match TRBD1 or TRBD2 (5 bases each). CDR3 length: 17 amino acids. Germline loops: CDR1 SGHTA, CDR2 FQGTGA. The V end was cut by 4 bases, the J end by 2 bases, with 20 bases between.

This clonotype showed up many times. V usage is TRBV7-9 and J usage is TRBJ2-7; TRBD1 aligns across 7 bases. Germline CDR1 and CDR2: SEHNR and FQNEAQ (reference sequence). The CDR3 loop spans 13 amino acids. The V segment lost 7 bases and the J segment 3 bases; nucleotides outside the gene matches: 6. The CDR3 sequence is CASMTGSHYEQYF. The CDR3 DNA reads as TGTGCCAGCATGACAGGGTCACACTACGAGCAGTACTTC.

In this sample, this clonotype turned up many times. V is TRBV7-9 and J is TRBJ2-1; no clear D gene. The length of the CDR3 is 12 residues. Germline loops: CDR1 SEHNR, CDR2 FQNEAQ (reference sequence). V was shortened by 1 base and J by 7 bases, with 5 bases between the two germline ends. The CDR3 nucleotides read TGTGCCAGCAGCTTAGACCGGAATGAGCAGTTCTTC. This sequence encodes CASSLDRNEQFF.

V and J are TRBV20-1 and TRBJ2-3; tentative D call: TRBD1 (6 bases). This CDR3 contains 15 residues. Germline CDR1 DFQATT, CDR2 SNEGSKA (reference sequence). V dropped 6 bases and J dropped 1 base, with 17 bases sitting between them. In nucleotides, the CDR3 is TGCAGTGCCCTGGACAGTAAATGGGGCACAGATACGCAGTATTTT. This gives the protein CSALDSKWGTDTQYF.

This clonotype was seen at least ten times. CDR3 sequence: CASSWTAIDYGYTF. CDR3 DNA: TGTGCCAGCAGCTGGACGGCAATCGACTATGGCTACACCTTC. V gene TRBV7-9 combines with J gene TRBJ1-2, with unresolved D. This CDR3 has 14 residues. Trimming shortened V by 4 bases and J by 3 bases, and 12 bases separated the two germline ends. Germline V gene lookup returns CDR1 SEHNR and CDR2 FQNEAQ (reference sequence).

The table lists this clonotype with a few counts. The rearrangement uses TRBV27 and TRBJ1-5; TRBD1 is a possible D gene (5 bases). Germline CDR1 and CDR2: MNHEY and SMNVEV (reference sequence). CDR3 length: 15 residues. V lost 0 bases to trimming and J lost 6 bases, with 12 bases between them. CDR3 in DNA: TGTGCCAGCAGTTTATCGGGAGGGGAGGGTCAGCCCCAGCATTTT. This translates into CASSLSGGEGQPQHF.